The clone carrying this TCR beta chain counts as medium-sized by frequency. Its antigen is unidentified. The data stem from a study of CXCR3-negative and CXCR3-positive naive CD8 T cells. Overall study context: The libraries yielded 110 million to 150 million TRB reads, about 1.5 +/- 0.3 million each.

This CDR3 is 15 amino acids long. Germline lookup yields CDR1 ENHRY and CDR2 SYGVKD. General study findings and limits: CXCR3-negative naive cells had less hydrophobic TRB CDR3s than did CXCR3-positive naive cells. In both naive subsets diversity was comparably high, whereas memory CD8+ cells showed much lower diversity. Naive cells, whether CXCR3-negative or CXCR3-positive, had similar TRBV-TRBJ usage, while memory cells differed.

With UMI labels, 5' RACE was used to prepare the TRB cDNA libraries. TCRdb reprocessed the 5' RACE reads, with one entry per CDR3 protein and no DNA. The repertoire table contains under 7,500 distinct CDR3 sequences. Sequencing was performed on naive CXCR3+ CD8+ T cells from blood. Subset reported: CD45RO-CCR7+CD27+CD95- naive CD8+ T cells expressing CXCR3 (TNR3+). The chain combines TRBV10-3 with TRBJ2-7; TCRdb's D call, TRBD2, is unchecked because there is no DNA. The receptor comes from a human donor in good health. Some clones in this sample may be carry-over from other donors' samples. CDR3 residues: CAISEGEREAYEQYF.